This entry is about one TCR beta chain. Primers included in the PCR were 60 Vbeta and 13 Jbeta primers. Only in-frame clones appear in the TCRdb table, and some are missing; sequencing was by immunoSEQ multiplex PCR. The sample has 130,000 to 150,000 clones; under 80% are singletons. These data come from a study of cytomegalovirus exposure and HLA in healthy donors. Germline V gene lookup returns CDR1 PRHDT and CDR2 FYEKMQ (reference sequence). The CDR3 sequence is 16 residues long. Losses at the gene ends were 0 bases for V and 6 bases for J; bases not matched to a gene: 6. Sample: PBMCs. The J gene is TRBJ2-2, the V gene TRBV13; 8 bases are a match to TRBD2. The receptor comes from a male donor in good health and CMV-seronegative. The CDR3 region has the DNA TGTGCCAGCAGCTTAGGCCGGGGGGGCGCGGCCGGGGAGCTGTTTTTT. It specifies CASSLGRGGAAGELFF.